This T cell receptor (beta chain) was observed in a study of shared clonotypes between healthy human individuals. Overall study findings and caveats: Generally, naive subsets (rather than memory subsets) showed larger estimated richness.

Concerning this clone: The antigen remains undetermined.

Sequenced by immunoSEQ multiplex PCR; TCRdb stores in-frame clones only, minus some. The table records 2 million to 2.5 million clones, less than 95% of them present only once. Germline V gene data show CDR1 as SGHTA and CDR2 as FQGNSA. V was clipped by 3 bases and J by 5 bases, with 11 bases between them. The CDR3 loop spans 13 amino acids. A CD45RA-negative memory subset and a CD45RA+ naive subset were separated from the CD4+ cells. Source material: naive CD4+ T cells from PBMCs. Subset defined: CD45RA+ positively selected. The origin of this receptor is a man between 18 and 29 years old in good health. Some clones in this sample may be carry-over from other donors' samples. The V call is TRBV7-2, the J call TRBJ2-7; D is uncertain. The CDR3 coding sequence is TGTGCCAGCAGCTTGTGGTACCTCGACGAGCAGTACTTC. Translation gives CASSLWYLDEQYF.